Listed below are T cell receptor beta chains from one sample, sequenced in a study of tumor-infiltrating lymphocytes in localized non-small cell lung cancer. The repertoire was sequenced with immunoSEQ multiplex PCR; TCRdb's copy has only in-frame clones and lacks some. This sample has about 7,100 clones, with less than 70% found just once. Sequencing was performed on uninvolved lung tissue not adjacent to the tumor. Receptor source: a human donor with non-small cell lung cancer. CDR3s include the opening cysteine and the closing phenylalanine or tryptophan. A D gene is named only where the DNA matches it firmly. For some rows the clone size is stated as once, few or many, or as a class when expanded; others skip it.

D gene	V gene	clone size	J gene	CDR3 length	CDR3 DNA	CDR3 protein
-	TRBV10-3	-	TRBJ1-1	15	TGTGCCATCAGTCCCATCCAGGGAGGGAACACTGAAGCTTTCTTT	CAISPIQGGNTEAFF
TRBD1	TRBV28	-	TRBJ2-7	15	TGTGCCAGCAGTTTATCAGGGGGCGTCTCCTACGAGCAGTACTTC	CASSLSGGVSYEQYF
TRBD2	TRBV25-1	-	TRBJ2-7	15	TGTGCCAGCAGTGACCATAGCGGGGGCTACTACGAGCAGTACTTC	CASSDHSGGYYEQYF
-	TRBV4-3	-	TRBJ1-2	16	TGCGCCAGCAGCCAAGAGTTAAGGGTTTCTAACTATGGCTACACCTTC	CASSQELRVSNYGYTF
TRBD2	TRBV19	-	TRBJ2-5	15	TGTGCCAGTAGTATAGAGCTAGCGGGACTGGAGACCCAGTACTTC	CASSIELAGLETQYF
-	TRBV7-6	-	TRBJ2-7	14	TGTGCCAGCAGCTCCGCCATAGGTCCGTACGAGCAGTACTTC	CASSSAIGPYEQYF
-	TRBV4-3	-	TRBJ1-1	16	TGCGCCAGCAGCCAAGTTCTTCGGTTGGTGAACACTGAAGCTTTCTTT	CASSQVLRLVNTEAFF
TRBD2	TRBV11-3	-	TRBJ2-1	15	TGTGCCAGCAGCTTAGCGGGGGGGACTTACAATGAGCAGTTCTTC	CASSLAGGTYNEQFF
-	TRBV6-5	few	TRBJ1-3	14	TGTGCCAGCAGCCCGGGGAGGGGAGGAAACACCATATATTTT	CASSPGRGGNTIYF
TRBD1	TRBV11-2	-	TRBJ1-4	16	TGTGCCAGCAGCCTGAGTCAGGGGGCAACTAATGAAAAACTGTTTTTT	CASSLSQGATNEKLFF
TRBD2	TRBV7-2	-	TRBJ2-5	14	TGTGCCAGCAGCCCACTGCGGGGGCAAGAGACCCAGTACTTC	CASSPLRGQETQYF
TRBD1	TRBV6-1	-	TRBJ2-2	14	TGTGCCAGCAGAGACAGGGGGGACACCGGGGAGCTGTTTTTT	CASRDRGDTGELFF
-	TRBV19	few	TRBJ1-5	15	TGTGCCAGTAGTATAGAAGTTCAGAGAAATCAGCCCCAGCATTTT	CASSIEVQRNQPQHF
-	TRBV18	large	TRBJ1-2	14	TGTGCCAGCTCACGAAGACGGGACGACTATGGCTACACCTTC	CASSRRRDDYGYTF
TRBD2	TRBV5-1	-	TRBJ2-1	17	TGCGCCAGCAGCCGGAAGACTAGCGGGGGAGCGGGCGATGAGCAGTTCTTC	CASSRKTSGGAGDEQFF
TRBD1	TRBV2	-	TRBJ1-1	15	TGTGCCAGCAGTGACTGGGACAGGGGGCGGAATGAAGCTTTCTTT	CASSDWDRGRNEAFF
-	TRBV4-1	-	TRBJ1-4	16	TGCGCCAGCAGCCCCTTAACAGGGACGACTAATGAAAAACTGTTTTTT	CASSPLTGTTNEKLFF
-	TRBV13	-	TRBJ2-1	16	TGTGCCAGCAGCTTAGGCTTGGGGGGCTTAGACAATGAGCAGTTCTTC	CASSLGLGGLDNEQFF
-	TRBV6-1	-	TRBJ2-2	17	TGTGCCAGCAGTGAAGCGCTGGGCACCGCGAACACCGGGGAGCTGTTTTTT	CASSEALGTANTGELFF
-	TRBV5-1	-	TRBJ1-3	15	TGCGCCAGCAGCCGCCGGGACGGTCTTGGAAACACCATATATTTT	CASSRRDGLGNTIYF